This note documents a single T cell receptor (beta chain) sequence. As handled by the study authors: Counts of nucleated cells, estimated from reference gene primer amplification, were obtained. The data were produced by immunoSEQ multiplex PCR, yet TCRdb's version contains in-frame clones alone and is incomplete. V, J and clone size are taken as reported in that table, and D and trimming were inferred from the DNA itself. This table holds tens of thousands of clones, around 88% found once. This sample was taken from a study of blood T cell repertoires in COVID-19. Across the study: Collection of acute and convalescent COVID-19 samples took place in the United States, Italy and Spain. The analysed material was cDNA or gDNA that came from T cells, B-cell-depleted T cells, or PBMCs.

The sequencing input was peripheral blood. This clonotype originated in a man aged 60-69 years with acute or convalescent COVID-19.

CDR3 loop: CASSSGSRETQYF. CDR3 DNA: TGTGCCAGCAGCTCAGGGTCGAGGGAGACCCAGTACTTC. The V and J genes are TRBV6-6 and TRBJ2-5; D possibly corresponds to TRBD1 (5 bases). The CDR3 is made up of 13 amino acids. V was pared by 6 bases and J by 5 bases, with 13 bases between. Germline values: CDR1 MNHNY, CDR2 SVGAGI (reference sequence).